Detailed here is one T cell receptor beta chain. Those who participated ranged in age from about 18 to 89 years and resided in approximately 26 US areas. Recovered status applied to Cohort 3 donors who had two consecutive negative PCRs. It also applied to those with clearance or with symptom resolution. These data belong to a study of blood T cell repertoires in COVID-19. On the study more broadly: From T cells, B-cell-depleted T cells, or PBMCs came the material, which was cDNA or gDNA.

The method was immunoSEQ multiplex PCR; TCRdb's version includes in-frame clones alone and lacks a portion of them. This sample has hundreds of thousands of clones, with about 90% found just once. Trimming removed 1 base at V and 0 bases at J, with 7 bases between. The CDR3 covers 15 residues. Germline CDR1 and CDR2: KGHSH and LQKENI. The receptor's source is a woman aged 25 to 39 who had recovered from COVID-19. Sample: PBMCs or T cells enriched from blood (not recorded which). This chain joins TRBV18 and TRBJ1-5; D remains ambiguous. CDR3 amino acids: CASSPRQDSNQPQHF. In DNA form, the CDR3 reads TGTGCCAGCTCACCACGTCAGGATAGCAATCAGCCCCAGCATTTT.